The T cell receptor (beta chain) described here comes from a study of shared clonotypes between healthy human individuals. Trimming removed 7 bases from V and 5 bases from J, with 14 bases in between. Germline CDR1 is MNHNY and CDR2 is SVGAGI (reference sequence). This CDR3 contains 13 residues. About this clone itself: What it recognizes is unknown.

CD8 cells classed as naive were CD45RO-negative and positively selected for CCR7, excluding terminally differentiated effector memory CD45RA+ cells. Study-wide results and limits: In having few donors, the study represented limited genetic and exposure-history diversity.

Per the original methods: Without quality scores, immunoSEQ junctional reads could not be filtered like full-length reads. Assay: immunoSEQ multiplex PCR; the TCRdb copy retains only in-frame clones and omits some. V, J and clone size reflect that table, while D and trimming were determined from the DNA. The sample holds roughly 2,000,000 clones, over 85% seen once. The J gene is TRBJ1-2, the V gene TRBV6-6; D is possibly TRBD1 (5 bases). The sequence was obtained from a young man in good health. Some clones in this sample may be carry-over from other donors' samples. The sequencing sample was made of naive CD8+ T cells from PBMCs. The CDR3 sequence: CASISYEGYGYTF. The CDR3 nucleotides are TGTGCCAGCATTAGCTACGAGGGGTATGGCTACACCTTC.